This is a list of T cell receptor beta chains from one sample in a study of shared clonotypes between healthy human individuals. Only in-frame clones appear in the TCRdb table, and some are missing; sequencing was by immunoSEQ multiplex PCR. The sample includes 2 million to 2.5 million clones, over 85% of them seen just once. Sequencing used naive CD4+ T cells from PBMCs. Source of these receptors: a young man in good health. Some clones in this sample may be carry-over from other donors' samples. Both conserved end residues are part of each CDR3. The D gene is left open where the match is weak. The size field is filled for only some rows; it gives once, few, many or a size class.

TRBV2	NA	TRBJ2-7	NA	TGTGCCAGCAGTGAAATCCTCCGGCCCGGGAGTTCGCAGTACTTC	CASSEILRPGSSQYF
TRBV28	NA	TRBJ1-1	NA	TGTGCCAGCAGTTTAAGGGGGATCACTGAAGCTTTCTTT	CASSLRGITEAFF
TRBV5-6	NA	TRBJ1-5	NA	TGTGCCAGCAGCTTCCGGAGCAATCAGCCCCAGCATTTT	CASSFRSNQPQHF
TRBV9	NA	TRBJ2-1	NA	TGTGCCAGCAGCGTACAGGGTTACAATGAGCAGTTCTTC	CASSVQGYNEQFF
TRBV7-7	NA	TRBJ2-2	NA	TGTGCCAGCAGCCTCCAACTCGGGGAGCTGTTTTTT	CASSLQLGELFF
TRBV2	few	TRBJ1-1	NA	TGTGCCAGCAGTGGACAAATGAACACTGAAGCTTTCTTT	CASSGQMNTEAFF
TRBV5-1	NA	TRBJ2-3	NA	TGCGCCAGCAGCTTGGGGCAGGGCCGCGCAGATACGCAGTATTTT	CASSLGQGRADTQYF
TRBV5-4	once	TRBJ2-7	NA	TGTGCCAGCAGCTTGGAGGGGACCCACGCCGAGCAGTACTTC	CASSLEGTHAEQYF
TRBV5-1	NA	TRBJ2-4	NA	TGCGCCAGCAGCCCTGGTGGGGCCGTGGGGTTTCAGTACTTC	CASSPGGAVGFQYF
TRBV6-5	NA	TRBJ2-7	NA	TGTGCCAGCAGTACTCCGGGACATAGCTACGAGCAGTACTTC	CASSTPGHSYEQYF
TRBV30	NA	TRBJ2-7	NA	TGTGCCTGGAGTGTTGGGGCAAGCTACGAGCAGTACTTC	CAWSVGASYEQYF
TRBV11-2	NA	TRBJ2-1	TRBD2	TGTGCCAGCAGCTCCCTAGCGGGAGGAAGATACAATGAGCAGTTCTTC	CASSSLAGGRYNEQFF
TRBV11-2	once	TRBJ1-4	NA	TGTGCCAGCAGCTCCCCATGGGCGGACGACAAACTGTTTTTT	CASSSPWADDKLFF
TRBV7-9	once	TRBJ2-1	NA	TGTGCCAGCAGCACAAAACGGACCGGGACACCCAATGAGCAGTTCTTC	CASSTKRTGTPNEQFF
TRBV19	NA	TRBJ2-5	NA	TGTGCCACCTCGAGCGAGGGAGAGACCCAGTACTTC	CATSSEGETQYF
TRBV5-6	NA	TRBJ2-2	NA	TGTGCCAGCAGCCTCGAGGCAGGGGTTAACACCGGGGAGCTGTTTTTT	CASSLEAGVNTGELFF
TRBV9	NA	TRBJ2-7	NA	TGTGCCAGCAGCGTAGGTTCTTGGGCGGATACCTACGAGCAGTACTTC	CASSVGSWADTYEQYF
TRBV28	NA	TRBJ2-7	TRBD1	TGTGCCAGCACTGCACCGGGACAGACCTACGAGCAGTACTTC	CASTAPGQTYEQYF
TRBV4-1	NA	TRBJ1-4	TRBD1	TGCGCCAGCAGCCACGGACAGGGGGGATCTGGTGCTAATGAAAAACTGTTTTTT	CASSHGQGGSGANEKLFF
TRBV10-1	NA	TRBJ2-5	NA	TGCGCCAGCAGTGAGTCAAGCAGGGCGTCGGAGACCCAGTACTTC	CASSESSRASETQYF
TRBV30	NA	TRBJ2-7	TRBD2	TGTGCCTGGAGTCGTAGCGGGACTAGCTCCTACGAGCAGTACTTC	CAWSRSGTSSYEQYF
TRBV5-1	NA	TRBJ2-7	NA	TGCGCCAGCAGCTTGTCGACTACGCCCTACGAGCAGTACTTC	CASSLSTTPYEQYF
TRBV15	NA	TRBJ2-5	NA	TGTGCCACCAGCAGACCTGTACTGCAATCGGAGACCCAGTACTTC	CATSRPVLQSETQYF
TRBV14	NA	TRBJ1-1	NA	TGTGCCAGCAGCCAGTCCAGGGGTCTGAACACTGAAGCTTTCTTT	CASSQSRGLNTEAFF
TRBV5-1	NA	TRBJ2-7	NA	TGCGCCAGCAGCTTGGGGGTAGCGATGGGCTACGAGCAGTACTTC	CASSLGVAMGYEQYF
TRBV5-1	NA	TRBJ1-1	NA	TGCGCCAGCAGCTTGTACGGAGTGCTGAACACTGAAGCTTTCTTT	CASSLYGVLNTEAFF
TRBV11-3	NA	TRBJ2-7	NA	TGTGCCAGCAGCTTTCGGATTAGAGGGTTATACGAGCAGTACTTC	CASSFRIRGLYEQYF
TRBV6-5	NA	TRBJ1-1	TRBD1	TGTGCCAGCTCGATACAGGGGGCGCACACTGAAGCTTTCTTT	CASSIQGAHTEAFF
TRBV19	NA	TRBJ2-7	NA	TGTGCCAGTAGTGGGACCGAGCTGTCTTACGAGCAGTACTTC	CASSGTELSYEQYF
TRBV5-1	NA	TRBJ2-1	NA	TGCGCCAGCAGCCCCCCCCGGGCGGTGACGGATGAGCAGTTCTTC	CASSPPRAVTDEQFF
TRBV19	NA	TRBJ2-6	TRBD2	TGTGCCAGTGCCTCCGGGGGGATAGGGGCCAACGTCCTGACTTTC	CASASGGIGANVLTF
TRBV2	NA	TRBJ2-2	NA	TGTGCCAGACGGCGTTTGGGGAGGGAGCTGTTTTTT	CARRRLGRELFF
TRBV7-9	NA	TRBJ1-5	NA	TGTGCCAGCAGCTTAGGGAATCAGCCCCAGCATTTT	CASSLGNQPQHF
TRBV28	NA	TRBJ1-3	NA	TGTGCCAGCAGTCCCCTTGTGACGGGCCTCTCTGGAAACACCATATATTTT	CASSPLVTGLSGNTIYF
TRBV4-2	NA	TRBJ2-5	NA	TGTGCCAGCATGAGTATGGGGGAGACCCAGTACTTC	CASMSMGETQYF
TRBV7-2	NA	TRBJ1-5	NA	TGTGCCAGCAGCTTAGCGGGATGGGGCGAAGGATATCAGCCCCAGCATTTT	CASSLAGWGEGYQPQHF